The present entry profiles one T cell receptor (beta chain) with its context. There is no known antigen for this receptor. Nothing much larger sits one base from this clone, and base qualities are not available. This sample stems from a study of PD-1 blockade in classical Hodgkin lymphoma (dated by TCRdb to 2020 to 2022). Context from the whole study: Nivolumab dosing was 3 mg/kg intravenously every 2 weeks, continuing until either disease progression or unacceptable toxicity. The study used TCR beta sequencing and CyTOF to define a peripheral blood immune signature of response to PD-1 blockade in classical Hodgkin lymphoma. What the authors observed across the whole study: A significant rise by C4D1 was seen in CD4+ but not CD8+ TCR diversity (p=0.0027 vs p=0.16), with the rise being most apparent in complete responders (p=0.02). The study was limited to a single clinical trial cohort, and causes of repertoire differences, possibly disease activity or prior therapy, remained undefined. Lower diversity was observed in patients in whom nivolumab was started less than 1 year after ASCT, and these patients were excluded from later analyses so that confounding by immune reconstitution would be avoided. Baseline diversity similar to that of newly diagnosed patients was observed in trial patients achieving complete response, whereas significantly lower diversity was observed in partial responders and progressors. Baseline TCR diversity was reported as lower in newly diagnosed patients than in healthy donors, and lower still in relapsed/refractory patients.

The CDR3 runs 15 residues from the cysteine to the phenylalanine. Only the CDR3 region is kept as DNA, spanning 45 bases read in frame from base 1. CDR1 and CDR2 (MNHNS, SASEGT) derive from the germline V gene. Relative to germline, V is 2 bases shorter and J is 3 bases shorter, with 14 bases between their ends. The Qiagen DNeasy kit was used to extract genomic DNA from unsorted PBMCs and from the negatively selected CD4+ and CD8+ fractions. TCR beta CDR3 regions were subjected to amplification by immunoSEQ multiplex PCR with primers that anneal to V and J segments. A synthetic immune receptor repertoire was used to minimize amplification bias, and any residual bias was removed computationally once sequencing was done. The source study handled its data this way. Custom Python scripts were used to quantify repertoire diversity as the Shannon entropy index. Unsorted, CD4+ and CD8+ repertoires were analyzed separately, except in combined analyses where CD4+ and CD8+ sequences were merged in silico. Clonal expansion was defined as at least a 2-fold frequency increase after treatment relative to C1D1, with a pseudocount of 0.5 for undetected baseline clones. Clones with 0 or 1 copy at C1D1 were classified as singleton clones, and clones with 2 or more copies were classified as non-singleton clones. Clones expanded in unsorted samples were annotated as CD4+, CD8+ or unknown by matching protein sequences in sorted samples from the same patient. Diversity changes from C1D1 to C4D1 were tested in paired samples using Wilcoxon tests. What TCRdb holds here is the immuneACCESS table cut down to in-frame rearrangements. Part of the clones is not present; checked against another copy, under half of the missing clones reflect an unresolved V gene, and the others are unexplained. D and trimming were read from the DNA, whereas the V and J calls and clone size are those reported in that table. The sample table shows about 110,000 clones, and around 89% are seen once. The biggest ten clones account for just under 20% of the sample.

What the time point label conveys for this sample: cycle 2 day 1 (C2D1) of nivolumab. Every trial patient had relapsed after autologous stem cell transplantation, and cohorts A, B and C differed in prior brentuximab vedotin exposure. The trial cohort comprised some 60 patients with relapsed/refractory classical Hodgkin lymphoma whose best overall responses were complete response, partial response or progressive disease. Trial patients were treated with single-agent nivolumab in the multi-cohort phase II CheckMate 205 trial. An independent review committee assessed best overall response by applying the 2007 International Working Group response criteria. Trial PBMCs were obtained immediately prior to nivolumab initiation (C1D1) and on therapy at cycle 2 day 1 and cycle 4 day 1. Peripheral blood was collected in 8 mL Vacutainer Cell Preparation Tubes, from which PBMCs were isolated by centrifugation and then cryopreserved.

The TCR was taken from a human donor with classical Hodgkin lymphoma. The chain was built from TRBV6-1 and TRBJ2-7, with the D segment identity uncertain. This specimen was peripheral blood mononuclear cells (PBMCs), taken before the second cycle of nivolumab. The sequenced DNA is TGTGCCAGCAGTGAATCCCAGCATTCATACTACGAGCAGTACTTC. It is translated as CASSESQHSYYEQYF.